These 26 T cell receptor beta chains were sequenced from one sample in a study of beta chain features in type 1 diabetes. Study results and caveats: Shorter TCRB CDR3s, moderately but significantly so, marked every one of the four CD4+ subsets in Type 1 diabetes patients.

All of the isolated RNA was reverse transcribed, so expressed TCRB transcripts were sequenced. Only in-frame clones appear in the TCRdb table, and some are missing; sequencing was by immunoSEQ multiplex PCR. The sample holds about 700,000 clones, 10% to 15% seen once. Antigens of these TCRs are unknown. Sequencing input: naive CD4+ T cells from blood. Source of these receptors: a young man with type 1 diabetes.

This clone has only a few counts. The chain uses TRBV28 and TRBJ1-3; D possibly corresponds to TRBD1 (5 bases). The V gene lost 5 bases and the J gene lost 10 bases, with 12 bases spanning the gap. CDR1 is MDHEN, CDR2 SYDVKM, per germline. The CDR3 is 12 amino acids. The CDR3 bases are TGTGCCAGCAGTCCGGGACCCAGAACCATATATTTT. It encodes CASSPGPRTIYF.

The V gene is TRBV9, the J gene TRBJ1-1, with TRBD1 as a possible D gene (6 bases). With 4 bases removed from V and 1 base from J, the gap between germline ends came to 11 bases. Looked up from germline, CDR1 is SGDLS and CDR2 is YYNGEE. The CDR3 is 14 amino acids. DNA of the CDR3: TGTGCCAGCAGCCCAACACAGGGGAACACTGAAGCTTTCTTT. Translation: CASSPTQGNTEAFF.

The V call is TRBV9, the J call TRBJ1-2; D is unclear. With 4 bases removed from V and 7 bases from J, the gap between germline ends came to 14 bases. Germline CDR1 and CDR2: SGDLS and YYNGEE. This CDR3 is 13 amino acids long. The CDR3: CASSPTLDAGYTF. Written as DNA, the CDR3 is TGTGCCAGCAGCCCCACGTTGGACGCTGGCTACACCTTC.

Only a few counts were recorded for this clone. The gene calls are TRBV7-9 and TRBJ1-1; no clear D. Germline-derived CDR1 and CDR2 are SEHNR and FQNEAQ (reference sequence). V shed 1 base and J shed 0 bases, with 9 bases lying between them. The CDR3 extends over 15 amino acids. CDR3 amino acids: CASSLGGRLNTEAFF. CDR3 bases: TGTGCCAGCAGCTTAGGTGGCAGGCTGAACACTGAAGCTTTCTTT. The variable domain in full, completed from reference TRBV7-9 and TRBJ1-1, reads DTGVSQNPRHKITKRGQNVTFRCDPISEHNRLYWYRQTLGQGPEFLTYFQNEAQLEKSRLLSDRFSAERPKGSFSTLEIQRTEQGDSAMYLCASSLGGRLNTEAFFGQGTRLTVV.

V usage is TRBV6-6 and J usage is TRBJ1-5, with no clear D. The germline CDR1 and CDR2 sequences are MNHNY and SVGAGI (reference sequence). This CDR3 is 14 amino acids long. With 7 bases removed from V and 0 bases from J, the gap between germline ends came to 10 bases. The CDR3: CASTSVDSNQPQHF. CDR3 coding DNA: TGTGCCAGCACTTCGGTGGATAGCAATCAGCCCCAGCATTTT.

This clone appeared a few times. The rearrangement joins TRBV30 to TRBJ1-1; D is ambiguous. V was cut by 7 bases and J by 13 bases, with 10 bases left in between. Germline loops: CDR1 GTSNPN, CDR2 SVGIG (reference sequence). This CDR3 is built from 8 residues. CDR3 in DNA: TGTGCCTTGTATAGTGGTTTCTTT. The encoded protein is CALYSGFF.

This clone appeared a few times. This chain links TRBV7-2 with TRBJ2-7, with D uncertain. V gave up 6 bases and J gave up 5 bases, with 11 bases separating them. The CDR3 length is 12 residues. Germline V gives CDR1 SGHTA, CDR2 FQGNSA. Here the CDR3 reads CASSQSANEQYF. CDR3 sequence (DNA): TGTGCCAGCAGTCAAAGTGCGAACGAGCAGTACTTC.

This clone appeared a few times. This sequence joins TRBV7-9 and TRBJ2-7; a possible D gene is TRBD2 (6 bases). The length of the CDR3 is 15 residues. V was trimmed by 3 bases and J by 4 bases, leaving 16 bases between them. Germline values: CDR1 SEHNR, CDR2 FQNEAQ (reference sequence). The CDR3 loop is CASSLSSGESYEQYF. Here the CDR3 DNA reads TGTGCCAGCAGCTTGTCTTCGGGGGAATCATACGAGCAGTACTTC. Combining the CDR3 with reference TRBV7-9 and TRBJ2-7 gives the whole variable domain DTGVSQNPRHKITKRGQNVTFRCDPISEHNRLYWYRQTLGQGPEFLTYFQNEAQLEKSRLLSDRFSAERPKGSFSTLEIQRTEQGDSAMYLCASSLSSGESYEQYFGPGTRLTVT.

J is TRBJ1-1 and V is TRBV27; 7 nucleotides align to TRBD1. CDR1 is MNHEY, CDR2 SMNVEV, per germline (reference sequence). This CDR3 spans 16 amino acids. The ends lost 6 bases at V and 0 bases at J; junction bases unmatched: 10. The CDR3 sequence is CASSSIDRVLNTEAFF. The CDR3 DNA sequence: TGTGCCAGCAGCTCGATAGACAGGGTCCTGAACACTGAAGCTTTCTTT.

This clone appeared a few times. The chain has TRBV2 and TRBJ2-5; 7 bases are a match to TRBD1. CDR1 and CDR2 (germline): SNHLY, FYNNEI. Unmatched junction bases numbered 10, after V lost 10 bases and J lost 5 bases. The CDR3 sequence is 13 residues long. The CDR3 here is CAIRQGSSETQYF. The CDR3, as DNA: TGTGCCATCAGACAGGGTAGTTCGGAGACCCAGTACTTC.

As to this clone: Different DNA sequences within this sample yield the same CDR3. As DNA, the CDR3 is TGTGCCAGCTCACCCGGACAGGCCTATGGCTACACCTTC. Translation: CASSPGQAYGYTF. V usage is TRBV18 and J usage is TRBJ1-2, with TRBD1 matching 7 bases. With V trimmed by 3 bases and J by 4 bases, 2 bases remained unmatched. CDR3 size: 13 residues. Germline CDR1 and CDR2: KGHSH and LQKENI.

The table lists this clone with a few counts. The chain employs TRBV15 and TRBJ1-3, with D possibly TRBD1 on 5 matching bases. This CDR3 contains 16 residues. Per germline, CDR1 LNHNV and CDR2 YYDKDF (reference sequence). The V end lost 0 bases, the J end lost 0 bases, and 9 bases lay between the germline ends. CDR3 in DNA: TGTGCCACCAGCAGAGATCGGGGGATCTCTGGAAACACCATATATTTT. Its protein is CATSRDRGISGNTIYF.

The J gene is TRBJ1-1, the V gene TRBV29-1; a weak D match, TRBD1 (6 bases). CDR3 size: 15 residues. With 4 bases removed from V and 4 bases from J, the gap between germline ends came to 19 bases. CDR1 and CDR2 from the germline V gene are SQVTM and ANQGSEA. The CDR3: CSVATAGARGTEAFF. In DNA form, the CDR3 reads TGCAGCGTTGCTACGGCAGGGGCGCGGGGCACTGAAGCTTTCTTT.

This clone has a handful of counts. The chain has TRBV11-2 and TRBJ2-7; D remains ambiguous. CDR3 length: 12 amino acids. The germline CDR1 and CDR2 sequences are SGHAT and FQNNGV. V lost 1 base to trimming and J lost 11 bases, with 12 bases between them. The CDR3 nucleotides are TGTGCCAGCAGCTTAGTTCCCCGGGTGAAGTACTTC. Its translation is CASSLVPRVKYF.

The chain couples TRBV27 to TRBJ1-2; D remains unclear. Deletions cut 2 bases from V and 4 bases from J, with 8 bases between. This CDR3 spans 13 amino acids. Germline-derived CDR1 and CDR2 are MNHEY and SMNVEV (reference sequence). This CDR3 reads CASSLDGAYGYTF. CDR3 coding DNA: TGTGCCAGCAGTTTAGACGGCGCCTATGGCTACACCTTC.

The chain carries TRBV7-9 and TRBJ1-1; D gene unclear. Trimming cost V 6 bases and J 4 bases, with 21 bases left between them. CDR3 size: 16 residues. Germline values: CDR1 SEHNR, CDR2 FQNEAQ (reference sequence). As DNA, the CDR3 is TGTGCCAGCAGTCCTTCCGGCCAGACCCTTGGCACTGAAGCTTTCTTT. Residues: CASSPSGQTLGTEAFF.

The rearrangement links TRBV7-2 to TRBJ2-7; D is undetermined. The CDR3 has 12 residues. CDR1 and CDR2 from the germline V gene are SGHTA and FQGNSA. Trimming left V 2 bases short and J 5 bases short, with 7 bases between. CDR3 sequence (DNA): TGTGCCAGCAGCTTACGTAGCCACGAGCAGTACTTC. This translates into CASSLRSHEQYF.

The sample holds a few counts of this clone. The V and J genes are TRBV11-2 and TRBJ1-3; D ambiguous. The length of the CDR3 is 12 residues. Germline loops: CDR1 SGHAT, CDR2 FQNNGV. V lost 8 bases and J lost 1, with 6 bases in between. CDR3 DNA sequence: TGTGCCAGCGCAGAGTCTGGAAACACCATATATTTT. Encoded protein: CASAESGNTIYF.

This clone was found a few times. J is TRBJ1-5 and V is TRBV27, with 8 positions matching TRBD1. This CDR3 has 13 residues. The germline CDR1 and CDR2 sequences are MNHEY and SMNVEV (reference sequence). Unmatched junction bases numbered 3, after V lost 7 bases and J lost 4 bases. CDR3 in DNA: TGTGCCAGCACCACAGGGGGAAATCAGCCCCAGCATTTT. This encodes CASTTGGNQPQHF.

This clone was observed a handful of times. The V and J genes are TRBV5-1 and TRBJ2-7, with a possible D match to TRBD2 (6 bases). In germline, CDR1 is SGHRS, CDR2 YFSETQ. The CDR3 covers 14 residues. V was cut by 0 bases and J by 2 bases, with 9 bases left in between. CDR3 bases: TGCGCCAGCAGCTTGGGCGGGGCGGCCTACGAGCAGTACTTC. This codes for CASSLGGAAYEQYF.

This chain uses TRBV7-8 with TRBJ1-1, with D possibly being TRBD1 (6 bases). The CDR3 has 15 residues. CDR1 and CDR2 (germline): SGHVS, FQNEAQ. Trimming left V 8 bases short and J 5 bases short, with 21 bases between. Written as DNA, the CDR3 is TGTGCCAGCCAGGGGACTCCCTCACCCGAAACTGAAGCTTTCTTT. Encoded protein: CASQGTPSPETEAFF.

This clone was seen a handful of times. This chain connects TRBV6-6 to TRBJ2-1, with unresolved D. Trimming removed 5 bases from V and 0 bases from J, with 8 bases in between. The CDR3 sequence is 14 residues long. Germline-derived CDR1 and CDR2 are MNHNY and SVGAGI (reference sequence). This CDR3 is CASSALSSYNEQFF. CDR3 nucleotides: TGTGCCAGCAGTGCCCTGAGCTCCTACAATGAGCAGTTCTTC.

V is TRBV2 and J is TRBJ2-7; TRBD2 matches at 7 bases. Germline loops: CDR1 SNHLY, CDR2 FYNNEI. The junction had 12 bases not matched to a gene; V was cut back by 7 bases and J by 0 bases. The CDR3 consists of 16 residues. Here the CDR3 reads CASNSIGGGSSYEQYF. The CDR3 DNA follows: TGTGCCAGCAATTCAATCGGCGGGGGTAGCTCCTACGAGCAGTACTTC.

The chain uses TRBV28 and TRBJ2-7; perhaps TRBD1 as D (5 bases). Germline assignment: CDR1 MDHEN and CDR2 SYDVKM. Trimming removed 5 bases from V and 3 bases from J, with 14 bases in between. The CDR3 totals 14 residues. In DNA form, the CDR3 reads TGTGCCAGCAGTATCCGTCCAGGGATCTACGAGCAGTACTTC. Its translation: CASSIRPGIYEQYF.

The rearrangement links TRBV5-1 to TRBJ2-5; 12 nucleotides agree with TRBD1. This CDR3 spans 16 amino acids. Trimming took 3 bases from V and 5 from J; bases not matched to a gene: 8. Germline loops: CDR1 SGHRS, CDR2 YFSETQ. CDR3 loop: CASSSDPGQGAETQYF. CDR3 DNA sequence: TGCGCCAGCAGCTCAGATCCGGGACAGGGGGCTGAGACCCAGTACTTC.

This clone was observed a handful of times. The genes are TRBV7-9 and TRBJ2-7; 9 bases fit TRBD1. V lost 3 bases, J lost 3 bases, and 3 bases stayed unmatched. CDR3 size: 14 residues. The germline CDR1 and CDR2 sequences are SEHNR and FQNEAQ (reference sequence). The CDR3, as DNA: TGTGCCAGCAGCTTCCGGGGACAGGGCTACGAGCAGTACTTC. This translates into CASSFRGQGYEQYF.